The present T cell receptor (beta chain) was sequenced within a study of blood T cell repertoires in COVID-19. Across the study: COVID-19 samples collected from the United States, Italy and Spain covered acute and convalescent phases. From T cells, B-cell-depleted T cells, or PBMCs came the material, which was cDNA or gDNA.

Assay used: immunoSEQ multiplex PCR; TCRdb lists only in-frame clones, some missing. The sample consists of 350,000 or so clones, roughly 90% of them appearing once. The germline V gene encodes CDR1 SGDLS and CDR2 YYNGEE. CDR3 length: 13 residues. The V end was cut by 2 bases, the J end by 7 bases, with 12 bases between. Seattle-derived patients entered the study during active infection and were followed longitudinally. Source material: peripheral blood. This sequence originates from a woman in her sixties with COVID-19, enrolled during active disease. The chain uses TRBV9 and TRBJ1-2, with D unresolved. This CDR3 is CASSVPGSGGYTF. CDR3 DNA: TGTGCCAGCAGCGTCCCGGGGTCCGGTGGCTACACCTTC.